This TCR beta chain was recorded in a study of cytomegalovirus exposure and HLA in healthy donors. On the study more broadly: The Caucasian-associated ancestry cluster held over 65% of a few hundred genotyped donors. Study outcomes and limitations: An analysis was carried out at a later point. It showed that HLA-associated TCR beta chains were more clonally expanded than equally common non-associated chains. Serostatus for CMV was the only available immune exposure information.

The CDR3 has 16 residues. CDR1 SGHNT and CDR2 YENEEA come from the germline V gene. J gave up 3 bases and V 4 bases, and 10 bases lay outside the gene matches. A multiplex PCR was run with 60 Vbeta primers and 13 Jbeta primers. Assay used: immunoSEQ multiplex PCR; TCRdb lists only in-frame clones, some missing. The profile shows around 170,000 clones, 77% of them singletons. Points on this clone: The antigen is not known.

Sequencing used PBMCs. The chain links TRBV11-3 to TRBJ2-3; TRBD2 matches 7 bases. The TCR sequence derives from a man aged 18 to 35 in good health and CMV-seronegative. The CDR3 DNA reads as TGTGCCAGCAGCTGGGGGTTCGGGAGGAGAACAGATACGCAGTATTTT. Translated, it gives CASSWGFGRRTDTQYF.